The clone carrying this T cell receptor (beta chain) was counted a few times. The sample comes from a study of blood T cell repertoires in COVID-19. Across the whole study: Acute-phase and convalescent COVID-19 samples originated in the United States, Italy and Spain. PBMCs, B-cell-depleted T cells, or T cells were the source of the cDNA or gDNA that made up the material.

Methods used by the authors: Nucleated cell number was recorded as an estimate derived from reference gene primer amplification. Generated by immunoSEQ multiplex PCR, the TCRdb table keeps only in-frame clones and is missing some. V, J and clone size reflect that table, while D and trimming were determined from the DNA. The sample lists approximately 60,000 clones, 70% to 80% occurring once. The CDR3 has 16 amino acids. The J segment lost 5 bases and the V segment lost 4 bases, leaving 9 bases of the junction unmatched. Germline CDR1 reads MDHEN; CDR2 reads SYDVKM. The specimen sequenced was peripheral blood. This receptor was obtained from a woman of 80 years or more with acute or convalescent COVID-19. The chain joins TRBV28 to TRBJ1-5; 9 bases align to TRBD1. CDR3 residues: CASSSYRGLRDQPQHF. CDR3 coding DNA: TGTGCCAGCAGTTCCTACAGGGGGCTTCGGGATCAGCCCCAGCATTTT.